A selection of T cell receptor beta chains follows, all from one sample in a study of T cells in Graves' hyperthyroidism and ophthalmopathy. TCRdb reprocessed the multiplex PCR reads via MiXCR and lists one record per CDR3 protein. The sample lists some 360,000 distinct CDR3 sequences; about a sixth were seen once. The sequenced sample consisted of blood. These receptors all stem from a woman aged 40 to 50 with Graves' ophthalmopathy. CDR3s include the opening cysteine and the closing phenylalanine or tryptophan. D genes are given only for firm matches. Some rows have no size entry. The others give once, few or many, or a class for an expanded clone.

TRBV6-1	TRBD1	-	TRBJ2-7	CATQDRKLEQYF	TGTGCCACACAGGACAGGAAACTCGAGCAGTACTTC
TRBV20-1	-	few	TRBJ2-5	CSARDRAGLRETQYF	TGCAGTGCTAGAGATAGGGCGGGCCTAAGAGAGACCCAGTACTTC
TRBV9	-	many	TRBJ1-1	CASSVAGMNTEAFF	TGTGCCAGCAGCGTAGCCGGCATGAACACTGAAGCTTTCTTT
TRBV11-2	TRBD1	many	TRBJ2-7	CASSLVSPVGGFEQYF	TGTGCCAGCAGCTTAGTATCACCGGTAGGGGGCTTCGAGCAGTACTTC
TRBV11-2	-	many	TRBJ2-5	CASRQKGTQYF	TGTGCCAGCAGGCAAAAAGGGACCCAGTACTTC
TRBV12-3/TRBV12-4	-	few	TRBJ2-7	CASSLNPGVGYEQYF	TGTGCCAGCAGTTTAAACCCAGGGGTTGGGTACGAGCAGTACTTC
TRBV11-1	TRBD2	few	TRBJ2-7	CASSRRTGGSSYEQYF	TGTGCCAGCAGCCGAAGGACGGGCGGGAGCTCCTACGAGCAGTACTTC
TRBV12-3/TRBV12-4	-	-	TRBJ1-2	CASERTDNYGYTF	TGTGCCAGCGAACGGACAGATAACTATGGCTACACCTTC
TRBV20-1	TRBD1	many	TRBJ1-3	CSASPITGGISSGNTIYF	TGCAGTGCTAGTCCCATAACAGGGGGCATTAGCTCTGGAAACACCATATATTTT
TRBV2	TRBD1	many	TRBJ2-5	CASSESDRGSETQYF	TGTGCCAGCAGTGAATCGGACAGGGGTTCAGAGACCCAGTACTTC
TRBV6-5	TRBD1	-	TRBJ2-5	CASSYYPGGRETQYF	TGTGCCAGCAGTTACTATCCAGGGGGCCGAGAGACCCAGTACTTC
TRBV7-2	TRBD1	many	TRBJ2-7	CASSSGTGYLEQYF	TGTGCCAGCAGTTCCGGGACAGGGTACCTCGAGCAGTACTTC
TRBV10-2	-	many	TRBJ1-2	CASSGTNYGYTF	TGCGCCAGCAGCGGGACTAACTATGGCTACACCTTC
TRBV20-1	-	many	TRBJ1-1	CSATAPGGNTEAFF	TGCAGTGCGACCGCCCCTGGGGGGAACACTGAAGCTTTCTTT
TRBV12-3/TRBV12-4	-	-	TRBJ2-7	CASSAVGAGEQYF	TGTGCCAGCAGTGCGGTGGGGGCTGGCGAGCAGTACTTC
TRBV20-1	-	many	TRBJ2-5	CSATLQEETQYF	TGCAGTGCTACATTACAGGAGGAGACCCAGTACTTC
TRBV12-3/TRBV12-4	TRBD2	many	TRBJ2-1	CASSVSGNLNEQFF	TGTGCCAGCAGTGTGAGCGGGAACCTAAATGAGCAGTTCTTC
TRBV24-1	TRBD1	many	TRBJ1-2	CATSNRDRGYGYTF	TGTGCCACCAGTAACCGGGACAGGGGTTATGGCTACACCTTC
TRBV3-1	TRBD1	-	TRBJ1-3	CASSQDPGGLGGNTIYF	TGTGCCAGCAGCCAAGACCCAGGGGGTCTGGGTGGAAACACCATATATTTT
TRBV6-5	-	many	TRBJ1-1	CASSSWPLAFF	TGTGCCAGCAGTTCGTGGCCCCTGGCTTTCTTT
TRBV28	-	many	TRBJ1-1	CASRFDGGRPEAFF	TGTGCCAGCAGATTTGATGGGGGGCGCCCTGAAGCTTTCTTT
TRBV6-1	-	many	TRBJ1-2	CASSALTGSGYTF	TGTGCCAGCAGTGCATTGACAGGTAGCGGCTACACCTTC
TRBV3-1	-	few	TRBJ1-2	CASSQLQGNGYTF	TGTGCCAGCAGCCAACTTCAGGGGAATGGCTACACCTTC
TRBV29-1	-	many	TRBJ1-1	CSVVGRGGSPTEAFF	TGCAGCGTTGTGGGCAGGGGCGGATCCCCCACTGAAGCTTTCTTT
TRBV29-1	-	many	TRBJ1-1	CSVDGNTEAFF	TGCAGCGTTGATGGAAACACTGAAGCTTTCTTT
TRBV7-2	-	many	TRBJ1-1	CASSLKGPRTEAFF	TGTGCCAGCAGCTTAAAGGGGCCGAGAACTGAAGCTTTCTTT
TRBV6-1	-	many	TRBJ1-5	CASANSQTGKQPQHF	TGTGCCAGCGCAAACTCCCAGACGGGAAAACAGCCCCAGCATTTT
TRBV7-8	-	many	TRBJ2-7	CASSLGEPRGGYEQYF	TGTGCCAGCAGCTTAGGGGAGCCGAGAGGGGGGTACGAGCAGTACTTC
TRBV19	-	few	TRBJ1-2	CASSLSGSDFYGYTF	TGTGCCAGTAGTCTATCGGGTTCGGATTTCTATGGCTACACCTTC
TRBV28	TRBD1	many	TRBJ1-1	CASRGGQGMNTEAFF	TGTGCCAGCAGGGGAGGACAGGGGATGAACACTGAAGCTTTCTTT
TRBV5-1	TRBD2	many	TRBJ2-2	CASSSSTSGTGELFF	TGCGCCAGCAGCTCATCGACTAGCGGCACCGGGGAGCTGTTTTTT
TRBV12-3/TRBV12-4	-	many	TRBJ2-5	CASGVEETQYF	TGTGCCAGCGGTGTGGAAGAGACCCAGTACTTC
TRBV28	TRBD1	-	TRBJ1-5	CASRGQALNQPQHF	TGTGCCAGCAGGGGACAGGCGCTCAATCAGCCCCAGCATTTT
TRBV6-2/TRBV6-3	-	many	TRBJ1-5	CASYNRGSNQPQHF	TGTGCCAGCTACAACCGAGGGAGCAATCAGCCCCAGCATTTT
TRBV29-1	-	many	TRBJ2-5	CSSEETQYF	TGCAGCTCCGAAGAGACCCAGTACTTC
TRBV7-2	-	-	TRBJ1-6	CASSLFLDRLNSTLHF	TGTGCCAGCAGCTTATTTTTGGACCGACTGAATTCAACCCTCCACTTT
TRBV6-2/TRBV6-3	-	-	TRBJ1-1	CASTQFTEAFF	TGTGCCAGCACCCAGTTCACTGAAGCTTTCTTT
TRBV28	TRBD1	many	TRBJ1-1	CASRYRQGRTEAFF	TGTGCCAGCAGATACAGACAGGGGCGGACTGAAGCTTTCTTT
TRBV14	TRBD1	many	TRBJ2-7	CASSQDWDSGYEQYF	TGTGCCAGCAGCCAAGACTGGGACAGTGGGTACGAGCAGTACTTC
TRBV5-1	-	many	TRBJ2-5	CASSLDYQETQYF	TGCGCCAGCAGCTTAGATTACCAAGAGACCCAGTACTTC